The rows below give T cell receptor beta chains drawn from one sample of a study of T cell responses to AZD1222 COVID-19 vaccine. Measured with immunoSEQ multiplex PCR; TCRdb has only the in-frame clones, and not every one. The sample holds about 180,000 clones, approximately 86% seen once. The sequencing used peripheral blood, collected on day 0 of AZD1222 vaccination. The receptors were sampled from an adult in good health. Both conserved end residues are trimmed from each CDR3.

j_gene	v_gene	CDR3aa
TRBJ1-3	TRBV9	ASSVGGTGVNTIY
TRBJ1-1	TRBV6-5	ASGRGVNTEAF
TRBJ2-4	TRBV28	ASSPGGQAKNIQY
TRBJ1-4	TRBV6-5	ASSYSGVRAEKLF
TRBJ1-2	TRBV2	ASTALTGSSGYT
TRBJ1-3	TRBV4-1	ASSQQGRGNTIY
TRBJ1-5	TRBV21-1	ASKTEGAYSNQPQH
TRBJ1-4	TRBV5-1	ASSLDDAEKLF
TRBJ2-5	TRBV6-2/TRBV6-3	ASSRAGGGETQY
TRBJ2-1	TRBV5-1	ASSSGLAGGNEQF
TRBJ1-2	TRBV28	ASSGGSTGYHGYT
TRBJ2-7	TRBV28	ASSNRALYEQY
TRBJ1-5	TRBV6-6	ASRGGGSNQPQH
TRBJ2-2	TRBV10-3	AISGTGGNGELF
TRBJ2-7	TRBV3-1/TRBV3-2	ASSPDPGLANEQY
TRBJ1-6	TRBV19	ASSNRQVSSYNSPLH
TRBJ2-1	TRBV7-8	ASSLAGASYNEQF
TRBJ1-5	TRBV19	ASTRVSGNQPQH
TRBJ2-3	TRBV6-4	ASSEATTDTQY
TRBJ2-5	TRBV4-1	ASSPDTQETQY
TRBJ1-2	TRBV23-1	ASRGRGDYGYT